These 27 T cell receptor beta chains came from one sample sequenced in a study of regulatory T cells. These receptors lack a known antigen. Primers: 52 TRBV forward and 13 TRBJ reverse. This table comes from immunoSEQ multiplex PCR, and its TCRdb copy is limited to in-frame clones, with some not included. The sample lists fewer than 20,000 clones; around 84% were seen once. Overall study findings and caveats: Hydrophobic residues at CDR3 positions 6 and 7 were enriched in conventional CD4+ T cells of CD3G-deficient patients.

The source material was conventional CD4+ T cells sorted from blood. Receptors originate from a person under 45 with CD3G deficiency.

The rearrangement links TRBV28 to TRBJ1-1, with D possibly being TRBD1 (6 bases). This CDR3 is built from 16 residues. V was trimmed by 6 bases and J by 0 bases, leaving 17 bases between them. The germline gives CDR1 MDHEN, CDR2 SYDVKM. Written as DNA, the CDR3 is TGTGCCAGCAGCTCACAGGGTATAGCGATGAACACTGAAGCTTTCTTT. This gives the protein CASSSQGIAMNTEAFF.

The J gene is TRBJ1-1, the V gene TRBV6-1; TRBD1 aligns across 9 bases. Trimming at V came to 4 bases and at J to 1 base, leaving 10 bases not matched to a gene. In germline, CDR1 is MNHNS, CDR2 SASEGT. CDR3 length: 17 residues. The DNA for the CDR3 is TGTGCCAGCAGTGCCTTTACAGGGGGCGTCGGGAACACTGAAGCTTTCTTT. Translating gives CASSAFTGGVGNTEAFF.

The chain carries TRBV6-1 and TRBJ1-5; D remains unclear. CDR1 is MNHNS, CDR2 SASEGT, per germline. V shed 5 bases and J shed 7 bases, with 9 bases lying between them. This CDR3 spans 12 amino acids. CDR3 loop: CASSWMGQPQHF. DNA of the CDR3: TGTGCCAGCAGTTGGATGGGGCAGCCCCAGCATTTT.

The chain couples TRBV6-1 to TRBJ2-7, with TRBD1 matching over 9 bases. CDR1 and CDR2 from the germline V gene are MNHNS and SASEGT. The CDR3 is 14 amino acids. Germline trimming cut 6 bases from V and 2 bases from J; bases unmatched to any gene: 5. The CDR3 reads CASSVTGGPYEQYF. The CDR3 coding sequence is TGTGCCAGCAGCGTGACAGGGGGTCCCTACGAGCAGTACTTC.

This clone was found a few times. The rearrangement uses TRBV29-1 and TRBJ2-5, with D perhaps TRBD1 or TRBD2 (5 bases each). CDR1 and CDR2 from the germline V gene are SQVTM and ANQGSEA. V dropped 0 bases and J dropped 4 bases, with 12 bases sitting between them. This CDR3 contains 14 residues. As DNA, the CDR3 is TGCAGCGTTGAAGACCCCGGGGCAAGAGAGACCCAGTACTTC. It specifies CSVEDPGARETQYF.

The rearrangement links TRBV28 to TRBJ2-1; 7 nucleotides align to TRBD2. Germline loops: CDR1 MDHEN, CDR2 SYDVKM. This CDR3 has 16 amino acids. Trimming removed 1 base from V and 9 bases from J; junction bases left unmatched: 12. This CDR3 reads CASSLLVPAGSTEQFF. The CDR3 DNA reads TGTGCCAGCAGTTTATTAGTACCAGCGGGATCGACTGAGCAGTTCTTC.

The V gene is TRBV7-9, the J gene TRBJ2-3; tentatively, D is TRBD2 (6 bases). From germline, CDR1 is SEHNR and CDR2 FQNEAQ (reference sequence). V lost 3 bases and J lost 2, with 12 bases in between. The CDR3 sequence is 15 residues long. The CDR3 sequence is CASSFLSGTTDTQYF. CDR3 nucleotide sequence: TGTGCCAGCAGCTTCCTTAGCGGTACCACAGATACGCAGTATTTT.

V gene TRBV7-2 combines with J gene TRBJ1-1; no definite D call. The CDR3 totals 14 residues. Trimming cost V 1 base and J 1 base, with 7 bases left between them. Germline V gene lookup returns CDR1 SGHTA and CDR2 FQGNSA. The DNA of the CDR3 is TGTGCCAGCAGCTTAGTCGGCCGGAACACTGAAGCTTTCTTT. It is translated as CASSLVGRNTEAFF.

This sequence joins TRBV18 and TRBJ2-5, with D tentatively TRBD2 (6 bases). Germline CDR1 KGHSH, CDR2 LQKENI. There are 16 residues in the CDR3. Trimming took off 2 bases at V and 3 bases at J, with 16 bases between the two ends. CDR3 nucleotide sequence: TGTGCCAGCTCACCAAAGAAGCTAGCGTATAAAGAGACCCAGTACTTC. This encodes CASSPKKLAYKETQYF.

The chain recombines TRBV28 with TRBJ2-7, with a weak D call TRBD1 (6 bases). From germline, CDR1 is MDHEN and CDR2 SYDVKM. The length of the CDR3 is 14 residues. V was trimmed by 8 bases and J by 3 bases, leaving 17 bases between them. The CDR3 is CASQSPTGRYEQYF. The DNA of the CDR3 is TGTGCCAGCCAATCCCCGACAGGTCGCTACGAGCAGTACTTC.

V gene TRBV10-3 combines with J gene TRBJ1-1, with no clear D. Germline V CDR1 and CDR2: ENHRY, SYGVKD. The CDR3 is 13 residues long. V dropped 4 bases and J dropped 1 base, with 7 bases sitting between them. The CDR3 spells CAISVRENTEAFF. The CDR3 DNA reads TGTGCCATCAGTGTGCGGGAGAACACTGAAGCTTTCTTT.

The genes are TRBV28 and TRBJ1-2; 8 bases align to TRBD1. The V gene end was trimmed by 0 bases and the J gene end by 8 bases; junction bases not matched to a gene: 5. Germline values: CDR1 MDHEN, CDR2 SYDVKM. CDR3 size: 14 residues. The CDR3 DNA is TGTGCCAGCAGTTTATGGCAGGGGGCTAAAGGCTACACCTTC. Its protein product is CASSLWQGAKGYTF.

The V gene is TRBV13, the J gene TRBJ2-1, with 10 positions matching TRBD2. The CDR3 consists of 15 residues. Trimming cost V 2 bases and J 10 bases; bases outside gene matches: 8. CDR1 and CDR2 from the germline V gene are PRHDT and FYEKMQ (reference sequence). The CDR3 loop is CASSLLLAGVGEQFF. In DNA, the CDR3 is TGTGCCAGCAGCTTACTCCTAGCGGGAGTCGGGGAGCAGTTCTTC.

The chain combines TRBV28 with TRBJ2-3, with 8 bases identical to TRBD1. CDR1 is MDHEN, CDR2 SYDVKM, per germline. J lost 8 bases, V lost 6 bases, and 10 bases had no gene match. There are 14 residues in the CDR3. The CDR3 protein is CASRPGQASGTQYF. CDR3 nucleotides: TGTGCCAGCAGACCGGGACAGGCCAGTGGTACGCAGTATTTT.

The chain links TRBV6-6 to TRBJ1-2; no clear D gene. Trimming removed 6 bases at V and 0 bases at J, with 2 bases between. CDR1 is MNHNY and CDR2 is SVGAGI in the germline V gene (reference sequence). The CDR3 length is 11 residues. The CDR3 here is CASSTNYGYTF. The CDR3 nucleotides are TGTGCCAGCAGCACTAACTATGGCTACACCTTC.

V and J are TRBV18 and TRBJ1-2, with 7 nucleotides matching TRBD1. CDR3 length: 17 amino acids. Looked up from germline, CDR1 is KGHSH and CDR2 is LQKENI. V gave up 3 bases and J gave up 3 bases; unmatched junction bases: 13. CDR3: CASSPRLKKGAHYGYTF. The DNA of the CDR3 is TGTGCCAGCTCACCGCGGTTAAAGAAGGGGGCTCACTATGGCTACACCTTC.

This sequence joins TRBV18 and TRBJ1-1; possibly TRBD1 for D (5 bases). The CDR3 consists of 13 residues. Trimming removed 3 bases at V and 4 bases at J, with 9 bases between. Germline V gene data show CDR1 as KGHSH and CDR2 as LQKENI. CDR3 nucleotides: TGTGCCAGCTCACCTAAGCAGGGCACTGAAGCTTTCTTT. As protein: CASSPKQGTEAFF.

The V and J genes are TRBV28 and TRBJ2-7; D gene uncertain. Trimming left V 2 bases short and J 7 bases short, with 12 bases between. CDR1 and CDR2 from the germline V gene are MDHEN and SYDVKM. This CDR3 spans 13 amino acids. The CDR3 sequence: CASSLRVRGEQYF. The CDR3 DNA reads TGTGCCAGCAGTTTAAGGGTACGAGGAGAGCAGTACTTC.

As concerns this clone: The junction departs from germline at one end; a sequencing error may be responsible. The rearrangement links TRBV20-1 to TRBJ1-1; D gene unclear. Germline CDR1 DFQATT, CDR2 SNEGSKA (reference sequence). CDR3 length: 11 amino acids. The DNA for the CDR3 is TGCAGTGCTGGAGATTACACTGAAGCTTTCTTT. Protein product: CSAGDYTEAFF.

The CDR3 DNA follows: TGTGCCAGTAGTGACAGGGCTAAGGGGACAGATACGCAGTATTTT. This translates into CASSDRAKGTDTQYF. This chain joins TRBV19 and TRBJ2-3; 7 bases agree with TRBD1. CDR1 and CDR2 from the germline V gene are LNHDA and SQIVND (reference sequence). Germline trimming cut 5 bases from V and 3 bases from J; bases unmatched to any gene: 8. The CDR3 consists of 15 residues.

V gene TRBV30 combines with J gene TRBJ1-4; a weak D match, TRBD1 (5 bases). The V gene's germline CDR1 is GTSNPN and CDR2 SVGIG (reference sequence). Trimming cost V 1 base and J 11 bases, with 17 bases left between them. The CDR3 runs 14 residues. CDR3 protein: CAWSGATASRKLFF. DNA for the CDR3: TGTGCCTGGAGTGGGGCGACAGCTTCGCGGAAACTGTTTTTT.

J is TRBJ2-2 and V is TRBV5-1; D might be TRBD1 or TRBD2, each matching 5 bases. Trimming removed 5 bases from V and 0 bases from J, with 14 bases in between. Germline CDR1 is SGHRS and CDR2 is YFSETQ. This CDR3 is 16 amino acids long. The CDR3 protein is CASSLTGTANTGELFF. The CDR3 DNA sequence: TGCGCCAGCAGTTTAACCGGGACGGCGAACACCGGGGAGCTGTTTTTT.

J is TRBJ2-5 and V is TRBV6-1; 14 positions agree with TRBD2. From germline, CDR1 is MNHNS and CDR2 SASEGT. V shed 6 bases and J 11 bases; nucleotides not matched to a gene: 5. This CDR3 is built from 13 residues. As DNA, the CDR3 is TGTGCCAGCAGGACTAGCGGGAGGGTAGAGCAGTACTTC. It codes for CASRTSGRVEQYF.

V and J are TRBV5-1 and TRBJ1-1; D gene unclear. V was shortened by 5 bases and J by 4 bases, with 18 bases between the two germline ends. The CDR3 sequence is 15 residues long. Germline V gene sequence: CDR1 SGHRS, CDR2 YFSETQ. This CDR3 is CASSFTQTATTEAFF. In DNA form, the CDR3 reads TGCGCCAGCAGTTTTACACAAACAGCGACCACTGAAGCTTTCTTT.

The chain uses TRBV6-1 and TRBJ1-2, with D perhaps TRBD1 (5 bases). CDR1 and CDR2 (germline): MNHNS, SASEGT. This CDR3 is built from 15 residues. The V and J ends lost 5 bases and 4 bases respectively, with 17 bases between them. The CDR3 nucleotides read TGTGCCAGCAGTCCAGACAGAAGAGGGTCCTATGGCTACACCTTC. Its protein product is CASSPDRRGSYGYTF.

V is TRBV11-2 and J is TRBJ1-6; the D gene is possibly TRBD1 (5 bases). Trimming stripped 5 bases from V and 8 bases from J, with 16 bases between. The CDR3 covers 15 residues. Germline V gene lookup returns CDR1 SGHAT and CDR2 FQNNGV. This CDR3 is CASSLGGQGDSPLHF. For the CDR3, the DNA is TGTGCCAGCAGCCTAGGTGGGCAGGGCGATTCACCCCTCCACTTT. The full variable domain, with the rest looked up from reference TRBV11-2 and TRBJ1-6, is EAGVAQSPRYKIIEKRQSVAFWCNPISGHATLYWYQQILGQGPKLLIQFQNNGVVDDSQLPKDRFSAERLKGVDSTLKIQPAKLEDSAVYLCASSLGGQGDSPLHFGNGTRLTVT.

The chain combines TRBV6-1 with TRBJ1-5; a weak D match, TRBD1 (5 bases). Germline V gene sequence: CDR1 MNHNS, CDR2 SASEGT. CDR3 length: 16 amino acids. Trimming removed 2 bases from V and 3 bases from J, with 14 bases in between. CDR3 bases: TGTGCCAGCAGTGAACTATCCGGGACCCACAATCAGCCCCAGCATTTT. This encodes CASSELSGTHNQPQHF.